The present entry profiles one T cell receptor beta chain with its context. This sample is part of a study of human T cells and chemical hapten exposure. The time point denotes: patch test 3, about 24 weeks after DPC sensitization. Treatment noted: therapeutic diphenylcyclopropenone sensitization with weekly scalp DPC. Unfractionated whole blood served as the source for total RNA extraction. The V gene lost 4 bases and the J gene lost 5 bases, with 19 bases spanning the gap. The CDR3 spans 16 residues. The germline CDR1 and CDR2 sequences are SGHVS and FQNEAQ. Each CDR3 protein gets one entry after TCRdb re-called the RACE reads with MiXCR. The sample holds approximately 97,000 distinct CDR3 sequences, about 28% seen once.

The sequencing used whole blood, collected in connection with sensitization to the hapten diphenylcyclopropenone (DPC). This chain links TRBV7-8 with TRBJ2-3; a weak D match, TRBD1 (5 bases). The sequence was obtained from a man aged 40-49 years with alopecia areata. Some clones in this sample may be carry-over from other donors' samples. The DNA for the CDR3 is TGTGCCAGCAGCTCAAGACAGCCTACAACTCTAGATACGCAGTATTTT. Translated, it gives CASSSRQPTTLDTQYF.